The rows below give T cell receptor beta chains drawn from one sample of a study of T cells expressing NK-cell markers. TCRdb reprocessed the 5' RACE reads; each CDR3 protein has one entry and no DNA is given. This table holds about 160,000 distinct CDR3 sequences. Sequences were obtained from blood T cells: a sorted CD56 or NKG2C T cell subset, CD4+ or CD8+ T cells, or bulk PBMC T cells (not recorded which). All receptors derive from a man aged 18-75 years in good health. Both conserved end residues are part of each CDR3.

v_gene: TRBV24-1
j_gene: TRBJ2-1
CDR3aa: CATSNANYNEQFF

v_gene: TRBV9
j_gene: TRBJ2-6
CDR3aa: CASSAGGSGANVLTF

v_gene: TRBV7-2
j_gene: TRBJ2-7
CDR3aa: CASSYVGLEGEQYF

v_gene: TRBV30
j_gene: TRBJ2-7
CDR3aa: CAWSVTGRDEQYF

v_gene: TRBV3-1
j_gene: TRBJ1-5
CDR3aa: CASSQGAQGNQPQHF

v_gene: TRBV27
j_gene: TRBJ2-7
CDR3aa: CASSPHRGRYF

v_gene: TRBV12-3/TRBV12-4
j_gene: TRBJ2-5
CDR3aa: CASLRPSGGRETQYF

v_gene: TRBV28
j_gene: TRBJ2-5
CDR3aa: CASSMGGQGQETQYF

v_gene: TRBV7-6
j_gene: TRBJ2-2
CDR3aa: CASSLITGSRTGELFF

v_gene: TRBV14
j_gene: TRBJ1-3
CDR3aa: CASSLDRSGNTIYF

v_gene: TRBV7-9
j_gene: TRBJ2-1
CDR3aa: CASSPTGTSHNEQFF

v_gene: TRBV5-1
j_gene: TRBJ1-1
CDR3aa: CASSFGADSEAFF

v_gene: TRBV3-1
j_gene: TRBJ2-7
CDR3aa: CASSLPGQSYEQYF

v_gene: TRBV20-1
j_gene: TRBJ2-1
CDR3aa: CSASPGLAGSDEQFF

v_gene: TRBV9
j_gene: TRBJ2-7
CDR3aa: CASSLGTGGEQYF

v_gene: TRBV19
j_gene: TRBJ2-7
CDR3aa: CASRQTGDLYEQYF

v_gene: TRBV5-8
j_gene: TRBJ1-2
CDR3aa: CASSLANSYGYTF